These 18 T cell receptor beta chains were sequenced from one sample in a study of blood T cell repertoires in COVID-19 (dated by TCRdb to between 2020 and 2021). The library came from the immunoSEQ multiplex PCR assay. Held by TCRdb, this immuneACCESS table contains in-frame sequences only and omits some clones. Under half of the omission traces to an unresolved V gene where checked; the cause of the rest is unknown. Within this sample are 90,000 or so clones, with 88% of them counted one time only. The leading ten clones occupy about 0.51% of the sample. The sequenced sample consisted of peripheral blood. These receptors were obtained from a man aged 60 to 75 with acute or convalescent COVID-19.

Here the CDR3 reads CASSLPGVTGELFF. CDR3 DNA: TGTGCCAGCAGTTTACCGGGGGTCACCGGGGAGCTGTTTTTT. J is TRBJ2-2 and V is TRBV6-5; TRBD2 is a possible D gene (6 bases). This CDR3 comprises 14 residues. Germline V gene sequence: CDR1 MNHEY, CDR2 SVGAGI. V was cut by 4 bases and J by 4 bases, with 10 bases left in between.

The chain combines TRBV5-4 with TRBJ2-7; 7 nucleotides agree with TRBD1. Germline values: CDR1 SGHNT, CDR2 YYREEE (reference sequence). Trimming took 4 bases from V and 3 from J; bases not matched to a gene: 10. This CDR3 spans 15 amino acids. The CDR3 nucleotides are TGTGCCAGCAGCATTCGACAGGGAGTCTTCTACGAGCAGTACTTC. This encodes CASSIRQGVFYEQYF. The entire variable domain, with the rest obtained from reference TRBV5-4 and TRBJ2-7, is as follows: ETGVTQSPTHLIKTRGQQVTLRCSSQSGHNTVSWYQQALGQGPQFIFQYYREEENGRGNFPPRFSGLQFPNYSSELNVNALELDDSALYLCASSIRQGVFYEQYFGPGTRLTVT.

The J gene is TRBJ1-3, the V gene TRBV24-1, with D possibly being TRBD1 (6 bases). The germline gives CDR1 KGHDR, CDR2 SFDVKD. The CDR3 length is 17 residues. V was trimmed by 8 bases and J by 4 bases, leaving 23 bases between them. CDR3 nucleotide sequence: TGTGCCACCAAACGGCTGGGGGCATGTGTAACGGGAAACACCATATATTTT. Protein product: CATKRLGACVTGNTIYF.

The chain carries TRBV7-9 and TRBJ1-4; D uncertain. The CDR3 spans 15 residues. The germline V and J ends were trimmed by 5 bases and 8 bases, with 18 bases remaining between them. CDR1 is SEHNR, CDR2 FQNEAQ, per germline (reference sequence). CDR3 coding DNA: TGTGCCAGCAGCCCCGCAGATGGTGGGGAGGAAAAACTGTTTTTT. This codes for CASSPADGGEEKLFF.

This chain joins TRBV5-1 and TRBJ1-1; D may be TRBD1 (5 bases). CDR3 size: 14 residues. Per the germline V gene, CDR1 is SGHRS and CDR2 is YFSETQ. V shed 0 bases and J shed 6 bases, with 12 bases lying between them. CDR3 sequence reads: CASSLEGVRAEAFF. The CDR3 DNA is TGCGCCAGCAGCTTGGAAGGGGTAAGGGCTGAAGCTTTCTTT.

This chain links TRBV6-5 with TRBJ1-5, with 10 bases aligning to TRBD1. Germline lookup yields CDR1 MNHEY and CDR2 SVGAGI. The junction had 3 bases not matched to a gene; V was cut back by 7 bases and J by 0 bases. The CDR3 loop spans 15 amino acids. CDR3 loop: CASKRQGASNQPQHF. The CDR3 nucleotides read TGTGCCAGCAAGAGACAGGGGGCTAGCAATCAGCCCCAGCATTTT.

The V call is TRBV19, the J call TRBJ1-1; D remains ambiguous. The V end lost 11 bases, the J end lost 0 bases, and 25 bases lay between the germline ends. Germline V gene sequence: CDR1 LNHDA, CDR2 SQIVND (reference sequence). This CDR3 contains 17 residues. The CDR3: CASQFALEGSMNTEAFF. In DNA, the CDR3 is TGTGCCTCCCAGTTTGCGCTGGAGGGATCAATGAACACTGAAGCTTTCTTT.

The chain uses TRBV5-6 and TRBJ2-5; 13 positions agree with TRBD2. The CDR3 consists of 16 residues. CDR1 is SGHDT, CDR2 YYEEEE, per germline. J gave up 2 bases and V 3 bases, and 4 bases lay outside the gene matches. The CDR3, as DNA: TGTGCCAGCAGCTGGGGACTAGCGGGATCTCAAGAGACCCAGTACTTC. It translates to CASSWGLAGSQETQYF.

The chain is built from TRBV14 and TRBJ2-5; 8 bases agree with TRBD2. The CDR3 has 15 amino acids. Germline lookup yields CDR1 SGHDN and CDR2 FVKESK. V was clipped by 1 base and J by 0 bases; unmatched bases: 1. The CDR3 coding sequence is TGTGCCAGCAGCCAAGCGGGGGGGAACCAAGAGACCCAGTACTTC. Amino acids: CASSQAGGNQETQYF.

Here the CDR3 reads CASTSGAGHGYTF. CDR3 coding DNA: TGTGCCAGCACGAGCGGGGCAGGGCATGGCTACACCTTC. This chain joins TRBV7-6 and TRBJ1-2, with D perhaps matching TRBD1 (5 bases). V dropped 7 bases and J dropped 6 bases, with 15 bases sitting between them. The CDR3 has 13 amino acids. Germline V gives CDR1 SGHVS, CDR2 FNYEAQ.

The chain has TRBV5-1 and TRBJ2-2; 7 bases are a match to TRBD1. Germline lookup yields CDR1 SGHRS and CDR2 YFSETQ. Trimming at V came to 0 bases and at J to 2 bases, leaving 7 bases not matched to a gene. The CDR3 is 17 residues long. CDR3 amino acids: CASSLEGGLFNTGELFF. CDR3 nucleotides: TGCGCCAGCAGCTTGGAAGGGGGCCTCTTTAACACCGGGGAGCTGTTTTTT. The full variable domain, rest sourced from reference TRBV5-1 and TRBJ2-2, is KAGVTQTPRYLIKTRGQQVTLSCSPISGHRSVSWYQQTPGQGLQFLFEYFSETQRNKGNFPGRFSGRQFSNSRSEMNVSTLELGDSALYLCASSLEGGLFNTGELFFGEGSRLTVL.

This clone has only one observation. This chain joins TRBV5-1 and TRBJ2-7; TRBD1 matches at 9 bases. The trim removed 4 bases at V and 0 bases at J, leaving 5 bases unmatched. The CDR3 has 15 residues. Germline V CDR1 and CDR2: SGHRS, YFSETQ. The chain's CDR3 is CASSTGTGNSYEQYF. For the CDR3, the DNA is TGCGCCAGCAGCACCGGGACAGGGAACTCCTACGAGCAGTACTTC.

The chain couples TRBV5-6 to TRBJ2-7; 9 positions agree with TRBD1. CDR1 is SGHDT, CDR2 YYEEEE, per germline. The CDR3 spans 16 residues. J was trimmed by 3 bases and V by 2 bases; bases with no gene match: 9. The CDR3 bases are TGTGCCAGCAGCTTAAGTCCCGGGACAGGGTTCTACGAGCAGTACTTC. Amino acid sequence: CASSLSPGTGFYEQYF.

The chain uses TRBV10-2 and TRBJ1-6; the match to TRBD1 covers 7 bases. This CDR3 region has 15 residues. Trimming at V came to 7 bases and at J to 5 bases, leaving 8 bases not matched to a gene. Germline CDR1 WSHSY, CDR2 SAAADI. The CDR3 here is CASKKTGQDNSPLHF. The CDR3 nucleotides are TGCGCCAGCAAAAAAACCGGACAGGATAATTCACCCCTCCACTTT.

About this clone itself: At one end the junction does not follow the germline gene, possibly because of a read error. The chain carries TRBV7-2 and TRBJ2-7, with 9 bases aligning to TRBD1. The germline gives CDR1 SGHTA, CDR2 FQGNSA. The CDR3 length is 14 residues. The CDR3, as DNA: TGTGCCAGCAGCTCCTCCAGGGGACAGGGTTTCGGGGACTTC. Translating it yields CASSSSRGQGFGDF. The full variable domain, rest sourced from reference TRBV7-2 and TRBJ2-7, is GAGVSQSPSNKVTEKGKDVELRCDPISGHTALYWYRQSLGQGLEFLIYFQGNSAPDKSGLPSDRFSAERTGGSVSTLTIQRTQQEDSAVYLCASSSSRGQGFGDFGPGTRLTVT.

V usage is TRBV6-5 and J usage is TRBJ1-5; unclear D gene. Germline V gene lookup returns CDR1 MNHEY and CDR2 SVGAGI. V lost 6 bases to trimming and J lost 3 bases, with 9 bases between them. The length of the CDR3 is 13 residues. The CDR3 reads CASSVAANQPQHF. DNA of the CDR3: TGTGCCAGCAGCGTGGCGGCCAATCAGCCCCAGCATTTT.

The V and J genes are TRBV4-1 and TRBJ2-5; D might be TRBD1 (5 bases). The V end lost 2 bases, the J end lost 4 bases, and 14 bases lay between the germline ends. CDR3 length: 15 residues. Germline lookup yields CDR1 MGHRA and CDR2 YSYEKL. The DNA for the CDR3 is TGCGCCAGCAGCCAATACCCCAGGGCGGCAGAGACCCAGTACTTC. Translated: CASSQYPRAAETQYF.

This sequence joins TRBV10-3 and TRBJ2-2; D unresolved. This CDR3 contains 14 residues. Germline V CDR1 and CDR2: ENHRY, SYGVKD. V was trimmed by 7 bases and J by 3 bases, leaving 12 bases between them. The CDR3 here is CAINSVLDTGELFF. The CDR3 DNA reads as TGTGCCATCAACAGTGTGTTAGACACCGGGGAGCTGTTTTTT.